This T cell receptor (beta chain) was documented in a study of blood T cell repertoires in COVID-19. Study overall: Collection of acute and convalescent COVID-19 samples took place in the United States, Italy and Spain. Sources were T cells, B-cell-depleted T cells, or PBMCs; the material itself was cDNA or gDNA.

CDR1 is LNHDA and CDR2 is SQIVND in the germline V gene (reference sequence). The CDR3 consists of 16 residues. V was pared by 5 bases and J by 1 base, with 14 bases between. In the study's own analysis: From reference gene primer amplification, estimates of nucleated cell counts were derived. Libraries were prepared by immunoSEQ multiplex PCR; TCRdb keeps only in-frame clonotypes and omits some of them. V and J calls and clone size come straight from that table; D and trimming were deduced from the DNA. The repertoire has some 240,000 clones, roughly 89% of them found once; the top ten carry 5.5% to 8%.

The chain joins TRBV19 to TRBJ1-4, with D perhaps matching TRBD1 (6 bases). The material sequenced was peripheral blood. The sequence was collected from a man in his sixties who had recovered from COVID-19. The CDR3 protein is CASSSPPTGTNEKLFF. CDR3 DNA sequence: TGTGCCAGTAGTTCCCCTCCGACAGGAACTAATGAAAAACTGTTTTTT.